These T cell receptor beta chains were read from a single sample in a study of CD8 T cells in ankylosing spondylitis. Via MiXCR, TCRdb re-called the 5' RACE reads, giving one row per CDR3 protein. Of about 210,000 distinct CDR3 sequences listed, just under 7.5% are singletons. Source material: blood, either unsorted or a sorted T cell fraction (not recorded which). Receptors originate from a male donor with ankylosing spondylitis. The CDR3 runs from the conserved cysteine through the conserved F or W. D genes are given only for firm matches. A clone size is listed for some rows: how often the clone was seen (once, few, many), or a class if it is expanded.

V gene: TRBV15; D gene: -; J gene: TRBJ1-2; clone size: -; CDR3 protein: CATSPFVVTENYGYTF; CDR3 DNA: TGTGCCACCAGCCCCTTCGTGGTAACGGAGAACTATGGCTACACCTTC
V gene: TRBV6-1; D gene: -; J gene: TRBJ2-7; clone size: few; CDR3 protein: CASSSPDRFYEQYF; CDR3 DNA: TGTGCCAGCAGCAGCCCCGACAGGTTCTACGAGCAGTACTTC
V gene: TRBV4-2; D gene: TRBD2; J gene: TRBJ2-7; clone size: -; CDR3 protein: CASSPGTSGSSAPYEQYF; CDR3 DNA: TGTGCCAGCAGCCCCGGGACTAGCGGCAGTTCCGCCCCCTACGAGCAGTACTTC
V gene: TRBV7-9; D gene: -; J gene: TRBJ1-3; clone size: many; CDR3 protein: CASSTPSSGNTIYF; CDR3 DNA: TGTGCCAGCAGTACGCCGAGCTCTGGAAACACCATATATTTT
V gene: TRBV6-1; D gene: TRBD2; J gene: TRBJ2-1; clone size: -; CDR3 protein: CASTREGLRVQFF; CDR3 DNA: TGTGCCAGCACCCGGGAGGGACTAAGGGTGCAGTTCTTC
V gene: TRBV7-8; D gene: -; J gene: TRBJ1-5; clone size: -; CDR3 protein: CASTLWGNNQPQHF; CDR3 DNA: TGTGCCAGCACCCTCTGGGGCAACAATCAGCCCCAGCATTTT
V gene: TRBV29-1; D gene: TRBD2; J gene: TRBJ2-1; clone size: many; CDR3 protein: CSVDYLAGYNEQFF; CDR3 DNA: TGCAGCGTTGACTATCTAGCGGGGTACAATGAGCAGTTCTTC
V gene: TRBV29-1; D gene: -; J gene: TRBJ2-4; clone size: many; CDR3 protein: CSVEGGSKNIQYF; CDR3 DNA: TGCAGCGTTGAAGGAGGGTCCAAAAACATTCAGTACTTC
V gene: TRBV25-1; D gene: -; J gene: TRBJ2-1; clone size: many; CDR3 protein: CASSSYLATSYNEQFF; CDR3 DNA: TGTGCCAGCAGTTCCTACCTAGCGACCTCCTACAATGAGCAGTTCTTC
V gene: TRBV6-5; D gene: -; J gene: TRBJ2-2; clone size: many; CDR3 protein: CASSYFIGGGELFF; CDR3 DNA: TGTGCCAGCAGTTACTTTATTGGGGGCGGGGAGCTGTTTTTT
V gene: TRBV6-1; D gene: TRBD1; J gene: TRBJ1-4; clone size: many; CDR3 protein: CASSVLQGAGEKLFF; CDR3 DNA: TGTGCCAGCAGTGTGTTACAGGGGGCCGGTGAAAAACTGTTTTTT
V gene: TRBV4-2; D gene: -; J gene: TRBJ2-7; clone size: many; CDR3 protein: CASSQDWGLSSEQYF; CDR3 DNA: TGTGCCAGCAGCCAAGATTGGGGGTTGTCGTCCGAGCAGTACTTC
V gene: TRBV5-1; D gene: TRBD1; J gene: TRBJ1-1; clone size: -; CDR3 protein: CASSLNRGLLTEAFF; CDR3 DNA: TGCGCCAGCAGCTTGAACAGGGGCCTTCTTACTGAAGCTTTCTTT
V gene: TRBV19; D gene: -; J gene: TRBJ2-7; clone size: -; CDR3 protein: CASSDYGTSPYEQYF; CDR3 DNA: TGTGCCAGTAGTGACTACGGGACAAGCCCCTACGAGCAGTACTTC
V gene: TRBV11-3; D gene: -; J gene: TRBJ2-7; clone size: many; CDR3 protein: CASSGGSEQYF; CDR3 DNA: TGTGCCAGCAGCGGAGGGAGCGAGCAGTACTTC
V gene: TRBV7-6; D gene: -; J gene: TRBJ2-6; clone size: many; CDR3 protein: CASSSRLSGANVLTF; CDR3 DNA: TGTGCCAGCAGCTCCAGGTTGTCTGGGGCCAACGTCCTGACTTTC
V gene: TRBV28; D gene: -; J gene: TRBJ2-1; clone size: -; CDR3 protein: CASSFPGSYNEQFF; CDR3 DNA: TGTGCCAGCAGTTTCCCCGGGAGTTACAATGAGCAGTTCTTC
V gene: TRBV27; D gene: TRBD2; J gene: TRBJ2-3; clone size: many; CDR3 protein: CASSPWTSASTDTQYF; CDR3 DNA: TGTGCCAGCAGTCCCTGGACTAGCGCTAGCACAGATACGCAGTATTTT
V gene: TRBV25-1; D gene: -; J gene: TRBJ2-5; clone size: many; CDR3 protein: CASSEYSGEARETQYF; CDR3 DNA: TGTGCCAGCAGTGAATACTCAGGGGAGGCTCGAGAGACCCAGTACTTC
V gene: TRBV7-6; D gene: -; J gene: TRBJ1-1; clone size: many; CDR3 protein: CASSLAGGDRLNTEAFF; CDR3 DNA: TGTGCCAGCAGCTTAGCGGGGGGTGACAGATTGAACACTGAAGCTTTCTTT
V gene: TRBV7-9; D gene: TRBD1; J gene: TRBJ1-2; clone size: many; CDR3 protein: CASSLGTGGGYGYTF; CDR3 DNA: TGTGCCAGCAGCCTTGGGACAGGGGGCGGCTATGGCTACACCTTC
V gene: TRBV28; D gene: -; J gene: TRBJ1-4; clone size: many; CDR3 protein: CASSLYRGKIYEKLFF; CDR3 DNA: TGTGCCAGCAGTTTATATCGGGGGAAAATATACGAAAAACTGTTTTTT
V gene: TRBV7-8; D gene: TRBD2; J gene: TRBJ2-1; clone size: many; CDR3 protein: CASSSGTNSNNEQFF; CDR3 DNA: TGTGCCAGCAGCTCCGGGACTAACTCGAACAATGAGCAGTTCTTC
V gene: TRBV5-1; D gene: TRBD1; J gene: TRBJ2-2; clone size: many; CDR3 protein: CASSWDRVNTGELFF; CDR3 DNA: TGCGCCAGCAGCTGGGACAGGGTCAACACCGGGGAGCTGTTTTTT
V gene: TRBV7-2; D gene: -; J gene: TRBJ2-3; clone size: many; CDR3 protein: CASSKFGADTQYF; CDR3 DNA: TGTGCCAGCAGCAAGTTCGGCGCAGATACGCAGTATTTT
V gene: TRBV4-1; D gene: TRBD2; J gene: TRBJ2-2; clone size: -; CDR3 protein: CASSQRTSGGTGELFF; CDR3 DNA: TGCGCCAGCAGCCAGAGGACTAGCGGGGGCACCGGGGAGCTGTTTTTT
V gene: TRBV20-1; D gene: -; J gene: TRBJ2-7; clone size: many; CDR3 protein: CSAPVSSYEQYF; CDR3 DNA: TGCAGTGCTCCGGTTAGCTCCTACGAGCAGTACTTC
V gene: TRBV11-2; D gene: -; J gene: TRBJ2-3; clone size: many; CDR3 protein: CASSLEYGSSTDTQYF; CDR3 DNA: TGTGCCAGCAGCTTAGAGTACGGCTCTAGCACAGATACGCAGTATTTT
V gene: TRBV19; D gene: TRBD1; J gene: TRBJ2-7; clone size: -; CDR3 protein: CASSYTTGPYEQYF; CDR3 DNA: TGTGCCAGTAGTTACACGACAGGGCCCTACGAGCAGTACTTC
V gene: TRBV5-5; D gene: TRBD2; J gene: TRBJ2-1; clone size: few; CDR3 protein: CASSLSLAGGPSYNEQFF; CDR3 DNA: TGTGCCAGCAGCTTGTCGCTAGCGGGAGGGCCATCCTACAATGAGCAGTTCTTC